These 31 T cell receptor beta chains originate from one sample sequenced in a study of blood T cell repertoires in COVID-19. Profiling relied on immunoSEQ multiplex PCR, and the TCRdb table lists in-frame clones only, not all of them. The sample holds about 210,000 clones; 85% are singletons and the top ten take more than 2%. The sequenced sample consisted of peripheral blood. The receptors shown here come from a woman aged 65 to 85 with COVID-19, enrolled during active disease.

J is TRBJ1-3 and V is TRBV7-2, with D unresolved. This CDR3 is 15 amino acids long. Germline CDR1 reads SGHTA; CDR2 reads FQGNSA. V was shortened by 2 bases and J by 4 bases, with 12 bases between the two germline ends. CDR3 bases: TGTGCCAGCAGCTTATCGAGGGTCACAGGAAACACCATATATTTT. This sequence encodes CASSLSRVTGNTIYF.

This clone was recorded once. This chain connects TRBV15 to TRBJ1-5, with 9 bases that match TRBD1. The germline CDR1 and CDR2 sequences are LNHNV and YYDKDF (reference sequence). V was pared by 1 base and J by 5 bases, with 3 bases of the junction left unmatched. The CDR3 is 15 residues long. The CDR3 DNA follows: TGTGCCACCAGCAGAGGTGGACAGGGGCATCAGCCCCAGCATTTT. Its protein product is CATSRGGQGHQPQHF. The variable domain in full, completed from reference TRBV15 and TRBJ1-5, reads DAMVIQNPRYQVTQFGKPVTLSCSQTLNHNVMYWYQQKSSQAPKLLFHYYDKDFNNEADTPDNFQSRRPNTSFCFLDIRSPGLGDTAMYLCATSRGGQGHQPQHFGDGTRLSIL.

The genes are TRBV6-6 and TRBJ1-1, with a possible D match to TRBD1 (6 bases). Germline CDR1 is MNHNY and CDR2 is SVGAGI (reference sequence). Trimming removed 7 bases from V and 7 bases from J, with 13 bases in between. The CDR3 spans 12 residues. The CDR3 DNA is TGTGCCAGCAACAGGGTGGAGAGTGAAGCTTTCTTT. Protein: CASNRVESEAFF.

This chain uses TRBV5-1 with TRBJ2-7; D remains ambiguous. V was trimmed by 4 bases and J by 0 bases, leaving 14 bases between them. In germline, CDR1 is SGHRS, CDR2 YFSETQ. The CDR3 is made up of 15 amino acids. CDR3: CASSPTPGSSYEQYF. CDR3 sequence (DNA): TGCGCCAGCAGCCCAACTCCTGGTTCCTCCTACGAGCAGTACTTC.

The genes are TRBV11-2 and TRBJ1-3, with 10 bases fitting TRBD1. The V and J ends lost 5 bases and 4 bases, in that order; junction bases with no gene match: 8. The germline gives CDR1 SGHAT, CDR2 FQNNGV. The CDR3 length is 16 residues. The chain's CDR3 is CASSQRGTGEGNTIYF. CDR3 in DNA: TGTGCCAGCAGCCAACGGGGGACAGGGGAAGGAAACACCATATATTTT.

This clone was seen only once. The chain links TRBV21-1 to TRBJ2-1; the table names TRBD2, a call not compared with the DNA. TRBV21-1 is designated a pseudogene. This CDR3 contains 15 residues. CDR3 sequence (DNA): TGTGCCAGCAGCAGGACCCTAGCGGGGCGGGATGAGCAGTTCTTC. This gives the protein CASSRTLAGRDEQFF.

This rearrangement joins TRBV25-1 to TRBJ2-1; 12 nucleotides match TRBD1. This CDR3 is built from 17 residues. V shed 3 bases, J shed 7 bases, and the junction held 10 bases outside the gene matches. The germline V gene has CDR1 MGHDK and CDR2 SYGVNS. The CDR3 protein is CASSDLGTGGFGNEQFF. The CDR3, as DNA: TGTGCCAGCAGTGACCTCGGGACAGGGGGCTTTGGTAATGAGCAGTTCTTC.

J is TRBJ2-7 and V is TRBV5-1; no clear D. V lost 4 bases and J lost 4, with 9 bases in between. Germline CDR1 SGHRS, CDR2 YFSETQ. This CDR3 has 12 residues. CDR3 nucleotides: TGCGCCAGCAGCCCCCCGGGTTACGAGCAGTACTTC. It is translated as CASSPPGYEQYF.

This clone was observed a few times. The chain combines TRBV6-6 with TRBJ2-5; TRBD2 is a possible D gene (6 bases). Germline V lookup: CDR1 MNHNY, CDR2 SVGAGI (reference sequence). CDR3 length: 14 amino acids. Trimming took off 2 bases at V and 3 bases at J, with 10 bases between the two ends. CDR3 DNA sequence: TGTGCCAGCAGTTACCCGGCGGGGAAAGAGACCCAGTACTTC. Protein: CASSYPAGKETQYF.

This chain joins TRBV7-9 and TRBJ2-3; possible D gene TRBD1, 6 bases. The CDR3 is 15 amino acids. The germline CDR1 and CDR2 sequences are SEHNR and FQNEAQ (reference sequence). V lost 6 bases and J 4 bases, leaving 17 bases between the germline ends. In DNA, the CDR3 is TGTGCCAGCAGACCACTGGGGGCTGGGGCAGATACGCAGTATTTT. It codes for CASRPLGAGADTQYF.

This clone appeared once. The rearrangement uses TRBV6-4 and TRBJ2-1; 10 positions match TRBD1. Germline V gene lookup returns CDR1 MRHNA and CDR2 SNTAGT. There are 15 residues in the CDR3. Trimming cost V 4 bases and J 10 bases; bases outside gene matches: 10. The DNA of the CDR3 is TGTGCCAGCAGTGTCGACGACAGGGGGCTGGACGAGCAGTTCTTC. It encodes CASSVDDRGLDEQFF.

The chain is built from TRBV5-1 and TRBJ2-7; weak D call: TRBD1 (7 bases). The CDR3 length is 16 residues. The ends were cut back, 5 bases at V and 3 bases at J, with 21 bases in the middle. CDR1 and CDR2 (germline): SGHRS, YFSETQ. CDR3 amino acids: CASSRVVAGGIYEQYF. For the CDR3, the DNA is TGCGCCAGCAGTCGAGTCGTGGCAGGGGGGATCTACGAGCAGTACTTC.

V and J are TRBV6-6 and TRBJ1-5, with 7 bases fitting TRBD1. Germline CDR1 reads MNHNY; CDR2 reads SVGAGI (reference sequence). V was clipped by 5 bases and J by 1 base; unmatched bases: 8. The CDR3 covers 16 residues. The CDR3 spells CASSQGGAGSNQPQHF. For the CDR3, the DNA is TGTGCCAGCAGTCAGGGGGGGGCCGGCAGCAATCAGCCCCAGCATTTT.

The rearrangement links TRBV5-6 to TRBJ2-3; no clear D. CDR3 length: 13 amino acids. Germline V gene sequence: CDR1 SGHDT, CDR2 YYEEEE. V was clipped by 4 bases and J by 0 bases, with 6 bases between them. This chain's CDR3 is CASSLPSTDTQYF. The CDR3 DNA follows: TGTGCCAGCAGCCTACCTAGCACAGATACGCAGTATTTT.

J is TRBJ2-1 and V is TRBV6-2 or TRBV6-3; 10 bases map to TRBD2. CDR3 length: 16 residues. The junction had 7 bases not matched to a gene; V was cut back by 2 bases and J by 6 bases. Per the germline V gene, CDR1 is MNHEY and CDR2 is SVGEGT. The CDR3 bases are TGTGCCAGCAGTTACCCCGGACTAGCGGAAGTCAATGAGCAGTTCTTC. It yields the protein CASSYPGLAEVNEQFF.

This chain connects TRBV6-5 to TRBJ2-1, with 7 bases aligning to TRBD1. The junction had 9 bases not matched to a gene; V was cut back by 6 bases and J by 10 bases. CDR3 size: 13 residues. CDR1 is MNHEY, CDR2 SVGAGI, per germline. The CDR3, as DNA: TGTGCCAGCAGCCCCACAGGGGCTAAGGAGCAGTTCTTC. Its translation is CASSPTGAKEQFF.

This clone has only one observation. The chain has TRBV18 and TRBJ1-5; the D gene is possibly TRBD1 (5 bases). V was shortened by 5 bases and J by 2 bases, with 16 bases between the two germline ends. The CDR3 has 16 residues. In germline, CDR1 is KGHSH, CDR2 LQKENI. The CDR3 sequence: CASSGQGIFGNQPQHF. The DNA of the CDR3 is TGTGCCAGCTCAGGGCAGGGAATATTCGGCAATCAGCCCCAGCATTTT.

The rearrangement uses TRBV6-5 and TRBJ2-1, with 12 bases that match TRBD1. Trimming cost V 6 bases and J 6 bases; bases outside gene matches: 6. This CDR3 spans 15 amino acids. Germline CDR1 and CDR2: MNHEY and SVGAGI. The CDR3 loop is CASRLGTGGFNEQFF. The CDR3 nucleotides read TGTGCCAGCAGACTCGGGACAGGGGGCTTCAATGAGCAGTTCTTC.

This chain uses TRBV7-2 with TRBJ2-7; D is possibly TRBD2 (7 bases). This CDR3 is built from 15 residues. Per germline, CDR1 SGHTA and CDR2 FQGNSA. Trimming pared 5 bases from V and 5 bases from J, leaving 19 bases between. The CDR3 loop is CASSPGRGALDEQYF. Written as DNA, the CDR3 is TGTGCCAGCAGCCCAGGTCGGGGGGCCCTGGACGAGCAGTACTTC.

The DNA of the CDR3 is TGTGCCAGCAGCCACCGAGGGCAGAACTCACCCCTCCACTTT. Residues: CASSHRGQNSPLHF. The chain has TRBV14 and TRBJ1-6; D is uncertain. Germline V gene data show CDR1 as SGHDN and CDR2 as FVKESK. The CDR3 runs to 14 residues. Deletions cut 3 bases from V and 10 bases from J, with 13 bases between.

This clone has just a few counts. This chain uses TRBV7-2 with TRBJ1-5, with D tentatively TRBD1 (5 bases). Germline V lookup: CDR1 SGHTA, CDR2 FQGNSA. Between the trimmed V and J ends, which lost 5 bases and 0 bases, there was a span of 14 bases. The CDR3 extends over 16 amino acids. This CDR3 is CASSLDSLYSNQPQHF. CDR3 nucleotides: TGTGCCAGCAGCCTCGACAGTTTGTATAGCAATCAGCCCCAGCATTTT.

This clone was seen only once. The J gene is TRBJ1-5, the V gene TRBV7-9; TRBD1 is a possible D gene (6 bases). Trimming left V 7 bases short and J 0 bases short, with 19 bases between. Germline V gives CDR1 SEHNR, CDR2 FQNEAQ (reference sequence). CDR3 length equals 17 residues. CDR3 in amino acids: CASTSSRDTYSNQPQHF. The CDR3, as DNA: TGTGCCAGCACCTCCTCCCGGGACACCTATAGCAATCAGCCCCAGCATTTT.

J is TRBJ2-5 and V is TRBV10-3; 7 bases map to TRBD1. There are 15 residues in the CDR3. Trimming at V came to 3 bases and at J to 1 base, leaving 5 bases not matched to a gene. Germline V CDR1 and CDR2: ENHRY, SYGVKD. CDR3 amino acids: CAISDRDRAQETQYF. The DNA of the CDR3 is TGTGCCATCAGTGATCGGGACAGAGCCCAAGAGACCCAGTACTTC.

The rearrangement joins TRBV27 to TRBJ1-5; tentative D call: TRBD1 (5 bases). This CDR3 spans 19 amino acids. Looked up from germline, CDR1 is MNHEY and CDR2 is SMNVEV (reference sequence). Trimming pared 2 bases from V and 2 bases from J, leaving 22 bases between. The CDR3 region has the DNA TGTGCCAGCAGTTTAGTGGCGGGACCCTTGTACGGGGGCAATCAGCCCCAGCATTTT. Residues: CASSLVAGPLYGGNQPQHF.

The chain employs TRBV9 and TRBJ2-2, with a weak D call TRBD1 (7 bases). The V end was cut by 0 bases, the J end by 7 bases, with 13 bases between. The germline CDR1 and CDR2 sequences are SGDLS and YYNGEE. CDR3 length equals 15 residues. CDR3 region: CASSVVAQGGGELFF. In DNA, the CDR3 is TGTGCCAGCAGCGTAGTGGCGCAGGGGGGCGGGGAGCTGTTTTTT.

The chain uses TRBV11-1 and TRBJ2-7; maybe TRBD1 (6 bases). The V end was cut by 4 bases, the J end by 0 bases, with 13 bases between. The germline V gene encodes CDR1 SGHAT and CDR2 FQDESV (reference sequence). The CDR3 is 15 residues long. Here the CDR3 reads CASSSADRDSYEQYF. CDR3 sequence (DNA): TGTGCCAGCAGCTCAGCGGACAGAGACTCCTACGAGCAGTACTTC.

In this sample, this clone turned up once. The J gene is TRBJ1-5, the V gene TRBV4-1; D is unresolved. V was clipped by 2 bases and J by 1 base, with 12 bases between them. CDR3 length equals 16 residues. Germline V gives CDR1 MGHRA, CDR2 YSYEKL. CDR3 sequence reads: CASSQNSVGSNQPQHF. The CDR3 coding sequence is TGCGCCAGCAGCCAAAACTCGGTCGGGAGCAATCAGCCCCAGCATTTT.

The V call is TRBV11-2, the J call TRBJ1-4; 9 positions match TRBD1. Germline V lookup: CDR1 SGHAT, CDR2 FQNNGV. This CDR3 contains 13 residues. Trimming at V came to 8 bases and at J to 6 bases, leaving 4 bases not matched to a gene. In nucleotides, the CDR3 is TGTGCCAGCTCGCGGGACAGGGATGAAAAACTGTTTTTT. Encoded protein: CASSRDRDEKLFF.

This clone was seen a few times. This chain joins TRBV18 and TRBJ2-7, with no clear D. The CDR3 covers 13 residues. CDR1 KGHSH and CDR2 LQKENI come from the germline V gene. V was shortened by 2 bases and J by 3 bases, with 8 bases between the two germline ends. The chain's CDR3 is CASSPGTSYEQYF. DNA of the CDR3: TGTGCCAGCTCACCAGGCACAAGCTACGAGCAGTACTTC.

The chain combines TRBV5-4 with TRBJ1-2, with 8 bases that match TRBD1. The CDR3 contains 14 residues. Germline V gene lookup returns CDR1 SGHNT and CDR2 YYREEE (reference sequence). The trim removed 1 base at V and 6 bases at J, leaving 5 bases unmatched. The CDR3 nucleotides are TGTGCCAGCAGCTTGCCAGGGACAGGTAATGGCTACACCTTC. It encodes CASSLPGTGNGYTF.

The CDR3: CASSLDTYGYTF. Here the CDR3 DNA reads TGTGCCAGCAGCTTGGACACCTATGGCTACACCTTC. The chain is built from TRBV5-8 and TRBJ1-2; D gene unclear. CDR3 length equals 12 residues. Germline values: CDR1 SGHTS, CDR2 YDEGEE. V was trimmed by 0 bases and J by 4 bases, leaving 4 bases between them.